These 26 T cell receptor beta chains share one sample of origin, sequenced in a study of preoperative IRX-2 immunotherapy in early breast cancer. Treatment defined: preoperative locoregional IRX-2 cytokine immunotherapy. Some clones are missing from TCRdb's copy, which holds only in-frame ones; the method was immunoSEQ multiplex PCR. This table has about 520 clones, roughly 80% appearing once. Sequencing was performed on tumor tissue, taken after IRX-2 immunotherapy. The receptors originated from a human donor with breast cancer.

This clone was observed a handful of times. The chain has TRBV11-3 and TRBJ1-1; D perhaps matches TRBD1 (6 bases). Germline assignment: CDR1 SGHNT and CDR2 YENEEA. The CDR3 sequence is 15 residues long. The germline V and J ends were trimmed by 4 bases and 1 base, with 13 bases remaining between them. CDR3 protein: CASSSRGGPNTEAFF. CDR3 DNA sequence: TGTGCCAGCAGCTCACGAGGGGGGCCGAACACTGAAGCTTTCTTT.

The chain carries TRBV29-1 and TRBJ1-3, with D maybe TRBD1 (5 bases). The CDR3 loop spans 12 amino acids. V dropped 7 bases and J dropped 4 bases, with 11 bases sitting between them. The germline V gene has CDR1 SQVTM and CDR2 ANQGSEA. CDR3 nucleotides: TGCAGCGGTGGGACGTCAGGAAACACCATATATTTT. This encodes CSGGTSGNTIYF.

The chain combines TRBV29-1 with TRBJ2-7; maybe TRBD2 (6 bases). The CDR3 runs to 13 residues. Germline CDR1 SQVTM, CDR2 ANQGSEA. The V end was cut by 5 bases, the J end by 7 bases, with 18 bases between. In DNA, the CDR3 is TGCAGCGTTAAGGTGGGAGGAGGTACGGAGCAGTACTTC. Translated, it gives CSVKVGGGTEQYF.

The chain carries TRBV22-1 and TRBJ2-7. TRBV22-1 is deemed a pseudogene. The CDR3 covers 13 residues. CDR3 sequence: CASSFGQRYEQYF. The DNA of the CDR3 is TGTGCCAGCAGTTTTGGGCAGCGCTACGAGCAGTACTTC.

This sequence joins TRBV6-8 and TRBJ2-1; 12 nucleotides agree with TRBD2. The CDR3 extends over 17 amino acids. Germline V gene lookup returns CDR1 MNHGY and CDR2 SAAAGT. Unmatched junction bases numbered 13, after V lost 5 bases and J lost 8 bases. CDR3 bases: TGTGCCAGCAGTGCCCCCCGTCCGGGACTAGCGGGCCATGAGCAGTTCTTC. Its protein product is CASSAPRPGLAGHEQFF.

CDR3 amino acids: CASSPRDRGGGEQFF. DNA for the CDR3: TGTGCCAGCAGCCCCCGGGACAGGGGGGGTGGTGAGCAGTTCTTC. V usage is TRBV11-3 and J usage is TRBJ2-1; 11 nucleotides line up with TRBD1. CDR1 is SGHNT and CDR2 is YENEEA in the germline V gene. There are 15 residues in the CDR3. Losses at the gene ends were 5 bases for V and 9 bases for J; bases not matched to a gene: 9.

The V call is TRBV12-5, the J call TRBJ2-6; TRBD2 is a possible D gene (7 bases). Trimming pared 7 bases from V and 1 base from J, leaving 17 bases between. The germline CDR1 and CDR2 sequences are LGHNT and FRNRAP. This CDR3 has 17 amino acids. The CDR3 region is CASVIGGGVSGANVLTF. CDR3 coding DNA: TGTGCTAGTGTCATAGGGGGAGGGGTTTCTGGGGCCAACGTCCTGACTTTC.

The chain joins TRBV11-3 to TRBJ1-3; 8 positions match TRBD1. Per germline, CDR1 SGHNT and CDR2 YENEEA. The CDR3 is 14 residues long. After removal of 6 bases from V and 2 bases from J, the junction contained 3 bases not matched to a gene. CDR3 residues: CASRMTGAGNTIYF. In nucleotides, the CDR3 is TGTGCCAGCAGAATGACAGGGGCTGGAAACACCATATATTTT.

The rearrangement joins TRBV11-3 to TRBJ2-1, with D maybe TRBD2 (5 bases). Per germline, CDR1 SGHNT and CDR2 YENEEA. The germline V and J ends were trimmed by 5 bases and 5 bases, with 16 bases remaining between them. CDR3 length: 15 amino acids. This chain's CDR3 is CASSPGLLGNNEQFF. The CDR3 DNA is TGTGCCAGCAGCCCCGGACTCCTAGGGAACAATGAGCAGTTCTTC.

This sequence joins TRBV18 and TRBJ1-4, with 7 positions matching TRBD1. The CDR3 runs to 16 residues. Losses at the gene ends were 6 bases for V and 7 bases for J; bases not matched to a gene: 14. Germline assignment: CDR1 KGHSH and CDR2 LQKENI. The CDR3 nucleotides read TGTGCCAGCTCCCAACCGGAGGGGGCAGGGAGTGAAAAACTGTTTTTT. Residues: CASSQPEGAGSEKLFF.

The chain joins TRBV11-3 to TRBJ2-2; tentative D call: TRBD2 (6 bases). There are 17 residues in the CDR3. The germline gives CDR1 SGHNT, CDR2 YENEEA. Trimming cost V 3 bases and J 1 base, with 15 bases left between them. CDR3 loop: CASSFAPGEENTGELFF. The CDR3 DNA follows: TGTGCCAGCAGCTTTGCCCCCGGGGAGGAGAACACCGGGGAGCTGTTTTTT.

The genes are TRBV5-1 and TRBJ1-1; 7 bases line up with TRBD1. Germline values: CDR1 SGHRS, CDR2 YFSETQ. CDR3 size: 16 residues. Losses at the gene ends were 1 base for V and 1 base for J; bases not matched to a gene: 7. CDR3 protein: CASSLSTGVGNTEAFF. The CDR3 nucleotides read TGCGCCAGCAGCTTGTCTACAGGGGTAGGGAACACTGAAGCTTTCTTT.

This sequence joins TRBV6-8 and TRBJ2-5; the D is unclear. Germline V gives CDR1 MNHGY, CDR2 SAAAGT. This CDR3 has 12 residues. Trimming cost V 7 bases and J 7 bases, with 13 bases left between them. The CDR3 DNA sequence: TGTGCCAGCACTGGCGGAGTTTGGACCCAGTACTTC. This sequence encodes CASTGGVWTQYF.

The V gene is TRBV10-2, the J gene TRBJ1-5; no firm D call. The CDR3 has 12 amino acids. Deletions cut 5 bases from V and 0 bases from J, with 2 bases between. Germline loops: CDR1 WSHSY, CDR2 SAAADI. The CDR3 region has the DNA TGCGCCAGCAGTAATAGCAATCAGCCCCAGCATTTT. It codes for CASSNSNQPQHF.

V and J are TRBV28 and TRBJ1-2; 8 positions match TRBD1. The germline CDR1 and CDR2 sequences are MDHEN and SYDVKM. There are 15 residues in the CDR3. V was clipped by 2 bases and J by 8 bases; unmatched bases: 10. The CDR3 spells CASSLGGQGAEGYTF. In DNA form, the CDR3 reads TGTGCCAGCAGTTTAGGTGGCCAGGGGGCTGAAGGCTACACCTTC.

The rearrangement uses TRBV28 and TRBJ1-1; D possibly corresponds to TRBD1 (6 bases). Trimming removed 5 bases from V and 5 bases from J, with 12 bases in between. The germline gives CDR1 MDHEN, CDR2 SYDVKM. The CDR3 contains 13 residues. DNA of the CDR3: TGTGCCAGCAGTCCAGGTCAGGGGACTGAAGCTTTCTTT. Residues: CASSPGQGTEAFF.

The chain combines TRBV15 with TRBJ1-4; D not certain. The CDR3 contains 15 residues. V lost 1 base and J 8 bases, leaving 14 bases between the germline ends. CDR1 is LNHNV and CDR2 is YYDKDF in the germline V gene (reference sequence). The CDR3 DNA sequence: TGTGCCACCAGCAGAGGGGCCGCTCTTCGGGAAAAACTGTTTTTT. The encoded protein is CATSRGAALREKLFF.

This clone was picked up a small number of times. The V and J genes are TRBV30 and TRBJ1-1; D gene uncertain. The length of the CDR3 is 14 residues. The V gene's germline CDR1 is GTSNPN and CDR2 SVGIG (reference sequence). Trimming stripped 3 bases from V and 4 bases from J, with 15 bases between. The CDR3 spells CAWRSLILGTEAFF. DNA of the CDR3: TGTGCCTGGAGGTCCCTAATCTTAGGCACTGAAGCTTTCTTT.

The chain has TRBV6-8 and TRBJ2-7, with D uncertain. Germline-derived CDR1 and CDR2 are MNHGY and SAAAGT. The CDR3 length is 12 residues. V was clipped by 0 bases and J by 5 bases, with 5 bases between them. CDR3 nucleotides: TGTGCCAGCAGTTACTCGGTCAACGAGCAGTACTTC. Amino acids: CASSYSVNEQYF.

V usage is TRBV10-3 and J usage is TRBJ2-2; D is ambiguous. This CDR3 is built from 13 residues. V shed 2 bases and J shed 2 bases, with 3 bases lying between them. Germline CDR1 is ENHRY and CDR2 is SYGVKD. This CDR3 is CAISEGNTGELFF. The CDR3, as DNA: TGTGCCATCAGTGAGGGAAACACCGGGGAGCTGTTTTTT.

This clone was detected only once. The chain is built from TRBV6-8 and TRBJ1-5; D gene ambiguous. The V end was cut by 6 bases, the J end by 0 bases, with 12 bases between. Germline V gene lookup returns CDR1 MNHGY and CDR2 SAAAGT. The CDR3 totals 15 residues. CDR3 sequence (DNA): TGTGCCAGCAGACAAGCCCTGGCTAGCAATCAGCCCCAGCATTTT. As protein: CASRQALASNQPQHF.

This chain connects TRBV23-1 to TRBJ2-2; the D is unclear. TRBV23-1 falls under the ORF class, with uncertain function. CDR3 size: 13 residues. V lost 6 bases to trimming and J lost 3 bases, with 8 bases between them. CDR3 in DNA: TGCGCCAGCAGCTTGACCGACACCGGGGAGCTGTTTTTT. This codes for CASSLTDTGELFF.

This chain uses TRBV6-8 with TRBJ2-2; D is unresolved. Trimming removed 3 bases at V and 1 base at J, with 9 bases between. The length of the CDR3 is 15 residues. Germline values: CDR1 MNHGY, CDR2 SAAAGT. Here the CDR3 DNA reads TGTGCCAGCAGTTATCAACAGAGGAACACCGGGGAGCTGTTTTTT. Amino acid sequence: CASSYQQRNTGELFF.

This clone was counted only a few times. J is TRBJ1-1 and V is TRBV11-3, with TRBD1 matching over 8 bases. The CDR3 spans 14 residues. V shed 5 bases, J shed 4 bases, and the junction held 6 bases outside the gene matches. Germline-derived CDR1 and CDR2 are SGHNT and YENEEA. The CDR3 DNA is TGTGCCAGCAGCGCCGACGGACAGGGCACTGAAGCTTTCTTT. It translates to CASSADGQGTEAFF.

The chain has TRBV6-8 and TRBJ2-1; perhaps TRBD1 as D (5 bases). The CDR3 length is 15 residues. V was trimmed by 6 bases and J by 9 bases, leaving 21 bases between them. Looked up from germline, CDR1 is MNHGY and CDR2 is SAAAGT. CDR3 residues: CASSSVPDSLGEQFF. CDR3 DNA: TGTGCCAGCAGCTCCGTTCCTGACAGTCTTGGTGAGCAGTTCTTC.

The chain employs TRBV6-8 and TRBJ2-5; 9 bases map to TRBD2. V gave up 5 bases and J gave up 2 bases; unmatched junction bases: 6. This CDR3 has 15 amino acids. Per the germline V gene, CDR1 is MNHGY and CDR2 is SAAAGT. The CDR3 is CASSDNSGGQETQYF. Written as DNA, the CDR3 is TGTGCCAGCAGTGACAATAGCGGGGGACAAGAGACCCAGTACTTC.